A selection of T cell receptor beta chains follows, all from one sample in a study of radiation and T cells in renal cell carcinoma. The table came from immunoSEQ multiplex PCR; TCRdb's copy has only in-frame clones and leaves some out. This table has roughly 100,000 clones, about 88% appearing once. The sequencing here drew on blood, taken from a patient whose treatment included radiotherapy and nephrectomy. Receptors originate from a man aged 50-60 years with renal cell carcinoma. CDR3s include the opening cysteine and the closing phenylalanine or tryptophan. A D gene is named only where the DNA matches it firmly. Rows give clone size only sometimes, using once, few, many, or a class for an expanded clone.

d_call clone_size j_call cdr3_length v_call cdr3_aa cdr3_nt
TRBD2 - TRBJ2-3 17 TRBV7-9 CASSFGAGGGPTDTQYF TGTGCCAGCAGCTTCGGAGCAGGCGGGGGGCCCACAGATACGCAGTATTTT
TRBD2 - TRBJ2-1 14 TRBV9 CASTTSGNYNEQFF TGTGCCAGCACCACTAGCGGGAACTACAATGAGCAGTTCTTC
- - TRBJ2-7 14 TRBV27 CASSSIQHSYEQYF TGTGCCAGCAGTTCCATCCAACACTCCTACGAGCAGTACTTC
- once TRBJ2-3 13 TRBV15 CATSRAGVDTQYF TGTGCCACCAGCAGAGCAGGGGTAGATACGCAGTATTTT
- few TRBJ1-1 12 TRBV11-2 CASSRGGTEAFF TGTGCCAGCAGTCGGGGAGGAACTGAAGCTTTCTTT
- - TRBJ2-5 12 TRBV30 CAWGGYQETQYF TGTGCCTGGGGGGGGTATCAAGAGACCCAGTACTTC
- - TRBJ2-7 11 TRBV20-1 CSARETYEQYF TGCAGTGCTAGGGAGACCTACGAGCAGTACTTC
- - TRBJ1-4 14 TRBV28 CASSLRAREGKLFF TGTGCCAGCAGTTTAAGGGCCCGGGAGGGAAAACTGTTTTTT
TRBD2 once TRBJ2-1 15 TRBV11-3 CASSYMSGSRDEQFF TGTGCCAGCAGCTATATGAGCGGGAGTCGGGATGAGCAGTTCTTC
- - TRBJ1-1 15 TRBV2 CASIQMPNGWTEAFF TGTGCCAGCATCCAAATGCCCAACGGGTGGACTGAAGCTTTCTTT
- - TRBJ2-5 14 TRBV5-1 CASSLTTSGETQYF TGCGCCAGCAGCCTTACTACCTCAGGGGAGACCCAGTACTTC
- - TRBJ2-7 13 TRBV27 CASSLSAVYEQYF TGTGCCAGCAGTTTATCCGCAGTCTACGAGCAGTACTTC
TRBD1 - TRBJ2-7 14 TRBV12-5 CASGLGGQGSEQYF TGTGCTAGTGGTTTGGGAGGACAGGGCAGCGAGCAGTACTTC
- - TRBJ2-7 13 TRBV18 CASSPGGGYEQYF TGTGCCAGCTCACCGGGGGGAGGATACGAGCAGTACTTC
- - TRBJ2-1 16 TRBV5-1 CASNRDGENSYNEQFF TGCGCCAGCAACAGGGACGGCGAAAACTCCTACAATGAGCAGTTCTTC
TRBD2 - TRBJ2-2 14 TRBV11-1 CASSQRGRSGELFF TGTGCCAGCAGCCAGCGGGGCAGGTCCGGGGAGCTGTTTTTT
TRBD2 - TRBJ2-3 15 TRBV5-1 CASSRSGGYTDTQYF TGCGCCAGCAGCAGGAGCGGGGGCTACACAGATACGCAGTATTTT
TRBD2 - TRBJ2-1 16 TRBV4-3 CASSDSGLAPYNEQFF TGCGCCAGCAGTGATTCGGGACTAGCGCCTTACAATGAGCAGTTCTTC
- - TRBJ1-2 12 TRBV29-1 CSVDVGDYGYTF TGCAGCGTTGACGTCGGAGACTATGGCTACACCTTC
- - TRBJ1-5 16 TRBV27 CASSPFNGRRNQPQHF TGTGCCAGCAGTCCCTTCAACGGACGCCGCAATCAGCCCCAGCATTTT
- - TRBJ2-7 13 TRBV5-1 CASSHEDGNEQYF TGCGCCAGCAGCCACGAAGACGGCAACGAGCAGTACTTC
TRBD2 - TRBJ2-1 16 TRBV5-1 CASSLQGLAGSNEQFF TGCGCCAGCAGCTTGCAGGGACTAGCGGGTAGTAATGAGCAGTTCTTC
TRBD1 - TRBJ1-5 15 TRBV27 CASSLWGQGNQPQHF TGTGCCAGCAGTTTATGGGGACAGGGGAATCAGCCCCAGCATTTT
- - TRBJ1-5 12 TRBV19 CASKSGGQPQHF TGTGCCAGTAAGTCGGGAGGCCAGCCCCAGCATTTT
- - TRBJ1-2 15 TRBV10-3 CAIRPALGPADGYTF TGTGCCATCAGACCGGCCTTGGGTCCTGCCGATGGCTACACCTTC
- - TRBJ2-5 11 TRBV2 CASSTEETQYF TGTGCCAGCAGTACTGAAGAGACCCAGTACTTC
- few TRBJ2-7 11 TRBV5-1 CASSLGVVQYF TGCGCCAGCAGCTTGGGGGTCGTGCAGTACTTC
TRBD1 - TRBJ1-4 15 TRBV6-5 CASSSQDRVKEKLFF TGTGCCAGCAGTTCCCAGGACAGGGTGAAGGAAAAACTGTTTTTT
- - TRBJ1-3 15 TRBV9 CASSVSGTAGNTIYF TGTGCCAGCAGCGTATCCGGGACGGCTGGAAACACCATATATTTT
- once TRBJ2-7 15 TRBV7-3 CASSPRPGSTDEQYF TGTGCCAGCAGCCCCCGGCCCGGGAGCACCGACGAGCAGTACTTC
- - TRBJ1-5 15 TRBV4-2 CASSQEGQHNQPQHF TGTGCCAGCAGCCAAGAAGGCCAGCACAATCAGCCCCAGCATTTT
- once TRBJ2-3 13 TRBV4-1 CASSQILVDTQYF TGCGCCAGCAGTCAAATTCTAGTCGATACGCAGTATTTT
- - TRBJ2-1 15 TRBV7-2 CASSLASEQGNEQFF TGTGCCAGCAGCTTAGCGTCCGAACAGGGCAATGAGCAGTTCTTC
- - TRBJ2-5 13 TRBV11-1 CASSPGLGETQYF TGTGCCAGCAGCCCAGGACTTGGGGAGACCCAGTACTTC
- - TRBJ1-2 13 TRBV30 CAWSVFRVGGYTF TGTGCCTGGAGTGTATTCAGGGTGGGAGGCTACACCTTC
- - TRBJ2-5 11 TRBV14 CASSQEETQYF TGTGCCAGCAGCCAAGAAGAGACCCAGTACTTC